These 20 T cell receptor beta chains came from one sample sequenced in a study of T cell responses to AZD1222 COVID-19 vaccine. The assay was immunoSEQ multiplex PCR, and TCRdb's table has in-frame clones only and misses some. The sample holds 150,000 or so clones, roughly 90% seen once. Sequencing was performed on peripheral blood, taken 28 days after the second AZD1222 dose. These receptors originate from an adult who received the AZD1222 COVID-19 vaccine.

This sequence joins TRBV19 and TRBJ2-2; 10 positions match TRBD1. Per the germline V gene, CDR1 is LNHDA and CDR2 is SQIVND (reference sequence). The CDR3 consists of 14 residues. V gave up 7 bases and J gave up 4 bases; unmatched junction bases: 3. The CDR3, as DNA: TGTGCCAGTATCCGGACAGGGGGCACCGGGGAGCTGTTTTTT. As protein: CASIRTGGTGELFF.

The CDR3 reads CSVHVALDTEAFF. CDR3 sequence (DNA): TGCAGCGTCCACGTGGCCTTGGACACTGAAGCTTTCTTT. The genes are TRBV29-1 and TRBJ1-1; D remains ambiguous. This CDR3 spans 13 amino acids. With 6 bases removed from V and 3 bases from J, the gap between germline ends came to 14 bases. Per the germline V gene, CDR1 is SQVTM and CDR2 is ANQGSEA.

The rearrangement links TRBV2 to TRBJ1-1; D is possibly TRBD1 (5 bases). The CDR3 runs 13 residues. V lost 4 bases, J lost 4 bases, and 10 bases lay in between. CDR1 is SNHLY and CDR2 is FYNNEI in the germline V gene. CDR3 protein: CASSVGAGTEAFF. For the CDR3, the DNA is TGTGCCAGCAGTGTTGGGGCGGGCACTGAAGCTTTCTTT.

This clone has only a few counts. The chain has TRBV10-3 and TRBJ2-3; TRBD2 aligns across 13 bases. This CDR3 is built from 20 residues. Germline lookup yields CDR1 ENHRY and CDR2 SYGVKD. V trimming: 2 bases; J trimming: 1 base; junction bases outside the gene matches: 12. The CDR3 sequence: CAISEGLAGDTLLGTDTQYF. The CDR3 coding sequence is TGTGCCATCAGTGAGGGACTAGCGGGGGACACCCTACTCGGCACAGATACGCAGTATTTT.

The chain carries TRBV14 and TRBJ2-3; 8 positions agree with TRBD1. Germline V gene data show CDR1 as SGHDN and CDR2 as FVKESK. This CDR3 is 17 amino acids long. J was trimmed by 4 bases and V by 0 bases; bases with no gene match: 9. CDR3 DNA sequence: TGTGCCAGCAGCCAAGACAGAAGACAGGGGATCGCAGATACGCAGTATTTT. Protein product: CASSQDRRQGIADTQYF.

As to this clone: The sample has other DNA sequences that encode this CDR3 too. The rearrangement joins TRBV27 to TRBJ1-2, with D unresolved. V was shortened by 0 bases and J by 3 bases, with 8 bases between the two germline ends. Germline assignment: CDR1 MNHEY and CDR2 SMNVEV (reference sequence). The CDR3 length is 14 residues. The CDR3 spells CASSLSRGDYGYTF. CDR3 nucleotides: TGTGCCAGCAGTTTATCCCGCGGAGACTATGGCTACACCTTC.

The rearrangement uses TRBV7-2 and TRBJ2-3; 11 bases align to TRBD1. This CDR3 is built from 14 residues. The V segment lost 5 bases and the J segment 5 bases; nucleotides outside the gene matches: 3. CDR1 and CDR2 (germline): SGHTA, FQGNSA. Here the CDR3 reads CASSPGTGGDTQYF. DNA for the CDR3: TGTGCCAGCAGCCCAGGGACAGGGGGAGATACGCAGTATTTT.

The chain employs TRBV29-1 and TRBJ2-1; TRBD2 matches at 10 bases. The CDR3 has 17 amino acids. The ends lost 6 bases at V and 4 bases at J; junction bases unmatched: 15. The germline CDR1 and CDR2 sequences are SQVTM and ANQGSEA. DNA of the CDR3: TGCAGCGTACCAACTGAGGGTCGACTAGCGGGTTACAATGAGCAGTTCTTC. Translated: CSVPTEGRLAGYNEQFF.

In its sample, this clone was seen once. The chain is built from TRBV7-2 and TRBJ2-5; D may correspond to TRBD1 or TRBD2 (6 bases each). Per germline, CDR1 SGHTA and CDR2 FQGNSA. V shed 5 bases and J shed 7 bases, with 26 bases lying between them. CDR3 length equals 17 residues. The CDR3 DNA reads TGTGCCAGCAGCCCCCACCCGACTAGTCAGATGACAGGGACCCAGTACTTC. It codes for CASSPHPTSQMTGTQYF. Together with reference TRBV7-2 and TRBJ2-5, the CDR3 gives the full variable domain: GAGVSQSPSNKVTEKGKDVELRCDPISGHTALYWYRQSLGQGLEFLIYFQGNSAPDKSGLPSDRFSAERTGGSVSTLTIQRTQQEDSAVYLCASSPHPTSQMTGTQYFGPGTRLLVL.

The rearrangement links TRBV7-3 to TRBJ2-7; 9 bases are shared with TRBD1. Trimming at V came to 1 base and at J to 6 bases, leaving 7 bases not matched to a gene. Per the germline V gene, CDR1 is SGHTA and CDR2 is FQGTGA. CDR3 length: 15 amino acids. As DNA, the CDR3 is TGTGCCAGCAGCTTAAAAGGGACAGGGTTCTCCGAGCAGTACTTC. The encoded protein is CASSLKGTGFSEQYF. Supplemented by reference TRBV7-3 and TRBJ2-7, the full variable domain reads GAGVSQTPSNKVTEKGKYVELRCDPISGHTALYWYRQSLGQGPEFLIYFQGTGAADDSGLPNDRFFAVRPEGSVSTLKIQRTERGDSAVYLCASSLKGTGFSEQYFGPGTRLTVT.

With respect to this clone: The CDR3 end shows no conserved phenylalanine or tryptophan, and so a read error is likely. The DNA is left out, because the CDR3 cannot be placed on it with certainty; the CDR3 is given as TCRdb lists it. The V and J genes are TRBV7-3 and TRBJ1-3. The CDR3 numbers 8 amino acids, ends counted. CDR1 and CDR2 from the germline V gene are SGHTA and FQGTGA. The chain's CDR3 is CASSQRPP.

This sequence joins TRBV12-3 or TRBV12-4 and TRBJ2-1, with TRBD2 identical over 7 bases. Trimming cost V 6 bases and J 10 bases; bases outside gene matches: 3. The CDR3 is 11 amino acids. The CDR3 DNA sequence: TGTGCCAGCAGCACGACTAGCGAGCAGTTCTTC. Translating it yields CASSTTSEQFF.

Turning to this clone: Mismatch with germline at one junction end may stem from a read error. The rearrangement joins TRBV15 to TRBJ2-7, with a possible D match to TRBD2 (6 bases). The CDR3 is made up of 15 amino acids. Germline CDR1 LNHNV, CDR2 YYDKDF (reference sequence). The CDR3 reads CATSRDWGDSSEQYF. CDR3 in DNA: TGTGCCACCAGCAGAGATTGGGGGGACTCCTCCGAGCAGTACTTC.

This chain links TRBV7-2 with TRBJ2-1; D is unclear. The CDR3 has 15 residues. V was trimmed by 0 bases and J by 1 base, leaving 7 bases between them. Germline lookup yields CDR1 SGHTA and CDR2 FQGNSA. As DNA, the CDR3 is TGTGCCAGCAGCTTAGCTCCAGGTTCCTACAATGAGCAGTTCTTC. This codes for CASSLAPGSYNEQFF.

The chain is built from TRBV29-1 and TRBJ2-3, with unresolved D. This CDR3 spans 12 amino acids. Per the germline V gene, CDR1 is SQVTM and CDR2 is ANQGSEA. Between the trimmed V and J ends, which lost 7 bases and 1 base, there was a span of 9 bases. The chain's CDR3 is CSAPLGTDTQYF. CDR3 bases: TGCAGCGCCCCTTTAGGCACAGATACGCAGTATTTT.

The genes are TRBV10-1 and TRBJ1-5; TRBD1 might be the D (5 bases). Germline V gene sequence: CDR1 WNHNN, CDR2 SYGVQD (reference sequence). The CDR3 extends over 18 amino acids. Trimming took 2 bases from V and 3 from J, leaving 20 bases between them. CDR3 DNA sequence: TGCGCCAGCAGTGAGCCCGCTCGACGGGGGGACCCCAATCAGCCCCAGCATTTT. Protein product: CASSEPARRGDPNQPQHF.

This rearrangement joins TRBV19 to TRBJ1-2; D call uncertain. Per germline, CDR1 LNHDA and CDR2 SQIVND (reference sequence). V shed 0 bases and J shed 7 bases, with 9 bases lying between them. The CDR3 is 13 residues long. The CDR3 spells CASSIDPGAGYTF. The CDR3 nucleotides read TGTGCCAGTAGTATAGATCCTGGAGCTGGCTACACCTTC.

The CDR3 protein is CASSDPRGQGAFEQYF. The CDR3 DNA reads TGCGCCAGCAGTGACCCTCGGGGACAGGGGGCGTTCGAGCAGTACTTC. V gene TRBV10-1 combines with J gene TRBJ2-7; 12 bases line up with TRBD1. This CDR3 is 16 amino acids long. Germline V lookup: CDR1 WNHNN, CDR2 SYGVQD (reference sequence). V lost 3 bases and J lost 6; bases outside the gene matches: 9.

About this clone itself: The sample carries other DNA sequences with the same CDR3. V and J are TRBV12-3 or TRBV12-4 and TRBJ1-1, with D unresolved. There are 12 residues in the CDR3. Deletions cut 1 base from V and 10 bases from J, with 10 bases between. The DNA of the CDR3 is TGTGCCAGCAGTTTAGGGGGTGTAGGAGCTTTCTTT. Its translation: CASSLGGVGAFF.

This clone appeared once. This chain joins TRBV4-1 and TRBJ2-3; D remains ambiguous. There are 16 residues in the CDR3. Germline V gene lookup returns CDR1 MGHRA and CDR2 YSYEKL. Trimming removed 1 base from V and 2 bases from J, with 13 bases in between. CDR3 amino acids: CASSQGRNVDTDTQYF. CDR3 nucleotide sequence: TGCGCCAGCAGCCAAGGCAGGAATGTGGACACAGATACGCAGTATTTT.